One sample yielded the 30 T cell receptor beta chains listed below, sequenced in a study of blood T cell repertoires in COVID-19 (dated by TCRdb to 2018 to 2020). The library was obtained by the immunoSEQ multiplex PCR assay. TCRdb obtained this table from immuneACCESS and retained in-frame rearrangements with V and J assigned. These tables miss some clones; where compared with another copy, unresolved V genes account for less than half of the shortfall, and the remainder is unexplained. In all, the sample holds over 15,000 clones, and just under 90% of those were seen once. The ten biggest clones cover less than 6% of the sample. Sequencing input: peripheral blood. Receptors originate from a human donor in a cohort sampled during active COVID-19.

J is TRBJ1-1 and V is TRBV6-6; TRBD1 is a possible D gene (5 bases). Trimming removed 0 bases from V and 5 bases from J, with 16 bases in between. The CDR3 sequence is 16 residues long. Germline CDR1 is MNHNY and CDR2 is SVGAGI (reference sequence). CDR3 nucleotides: TGTGCCAGCAGTTACTCTATGGAGGGGTACGGTACTGAAGCTTTCTTT. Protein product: CASSYSMEGYGTEAFF.

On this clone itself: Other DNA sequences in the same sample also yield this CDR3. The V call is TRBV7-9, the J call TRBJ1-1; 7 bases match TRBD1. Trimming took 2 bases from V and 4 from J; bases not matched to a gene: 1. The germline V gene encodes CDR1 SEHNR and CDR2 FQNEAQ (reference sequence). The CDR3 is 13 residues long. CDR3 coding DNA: TGTGCCAGCAGCTTACAGGGGGGCACTGAAGCTTTCTTT. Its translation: CASSLQGGTEAFF.

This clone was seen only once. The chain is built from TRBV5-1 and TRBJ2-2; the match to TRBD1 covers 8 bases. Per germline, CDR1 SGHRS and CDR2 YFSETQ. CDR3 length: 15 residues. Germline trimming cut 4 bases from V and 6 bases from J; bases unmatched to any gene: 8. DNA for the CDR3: TGCGCCAGCAGCGCCGGGACAGGTTCCGCCGGGGAGCTGTTTTTT. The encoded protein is CASSAGTGSAGELFF.

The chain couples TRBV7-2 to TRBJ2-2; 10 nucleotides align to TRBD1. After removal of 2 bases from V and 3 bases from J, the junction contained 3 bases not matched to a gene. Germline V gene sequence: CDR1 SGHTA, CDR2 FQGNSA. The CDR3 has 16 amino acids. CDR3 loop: CASSLKGTGDTGELFF. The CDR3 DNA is TGTGCCAGCAGCTTAAAAGGGACAGGGGACACCGGGGAGCTGTTTTTT.

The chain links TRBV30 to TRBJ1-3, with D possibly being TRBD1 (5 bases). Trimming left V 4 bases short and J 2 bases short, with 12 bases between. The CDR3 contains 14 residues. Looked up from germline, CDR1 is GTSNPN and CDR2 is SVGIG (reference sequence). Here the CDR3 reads CAWKFTGAGNTIYF. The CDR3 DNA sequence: TGTGCCTGGAAATTCACAGGAGCTGGAAACACCATATATTTT.

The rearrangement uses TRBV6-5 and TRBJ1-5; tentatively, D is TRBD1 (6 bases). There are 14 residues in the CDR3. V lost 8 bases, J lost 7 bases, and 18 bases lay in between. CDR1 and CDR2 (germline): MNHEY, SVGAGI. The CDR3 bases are TGTGCCAGCCACTCGGGGGGCGCAGGGCAGCCCCAGCATTTT. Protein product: CASHSGGAGQPQHF.

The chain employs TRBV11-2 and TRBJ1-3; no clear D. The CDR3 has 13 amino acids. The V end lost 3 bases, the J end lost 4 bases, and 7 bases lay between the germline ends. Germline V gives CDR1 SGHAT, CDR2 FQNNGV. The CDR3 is CASSLARGNTIYF. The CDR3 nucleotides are TGTGCCAGCAGCTTGGCCAGGGGAAACACCATATATTTT.

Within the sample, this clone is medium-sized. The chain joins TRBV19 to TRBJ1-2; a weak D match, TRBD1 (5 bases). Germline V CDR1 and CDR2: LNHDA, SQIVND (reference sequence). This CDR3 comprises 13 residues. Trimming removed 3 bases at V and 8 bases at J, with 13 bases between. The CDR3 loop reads CASSISRRGGYTF. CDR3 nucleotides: TGTGCCAGTAGTATCTCCCGTAGGGGCGGCTACACCTTC.

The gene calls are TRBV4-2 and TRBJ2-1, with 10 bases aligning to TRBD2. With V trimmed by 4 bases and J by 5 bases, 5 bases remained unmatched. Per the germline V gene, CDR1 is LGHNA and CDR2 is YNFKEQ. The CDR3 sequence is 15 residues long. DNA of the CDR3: TGTGCCAGCAGCCTTCGACTAGCGGGTGACAATGAGCAGTTCTTC. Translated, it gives CASSLRLAGDNEQFF.

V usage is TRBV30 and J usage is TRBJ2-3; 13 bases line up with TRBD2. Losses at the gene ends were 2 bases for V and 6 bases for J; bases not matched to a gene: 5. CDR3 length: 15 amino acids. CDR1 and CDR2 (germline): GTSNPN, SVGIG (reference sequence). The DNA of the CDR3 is TGTGCCTGGAGTCGACTAGCGGGGGGTTCGGATACGCAGTATTTT. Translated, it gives CAWSRLAGGSDTQYF.

CDR3 bases: TGTGCCAGCAGACCGGTCGGACAGACTTATAGCAATCAGCCCCAGCATTTT. Translation gives CASRPVGQTYSNQPQHF. The chain couples TRBV28 to TRBJ1-5; possible D gene TRBD1, 6 bases. Trimming stripped 6 bases from V and 0 bases from J, with 18 bases between. Germline loops: CDR1 MDHEN, CDR2 SYDVKM. This CDR3 region has 17 residues.

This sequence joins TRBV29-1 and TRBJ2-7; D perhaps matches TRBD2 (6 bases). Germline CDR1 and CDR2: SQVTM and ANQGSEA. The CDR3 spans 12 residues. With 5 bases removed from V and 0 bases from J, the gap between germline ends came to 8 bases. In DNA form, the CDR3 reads TGCAGCGTTTCGGGACTCTCCTACGAGCAGTACTTC. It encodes CSVSGLSYEQYF.

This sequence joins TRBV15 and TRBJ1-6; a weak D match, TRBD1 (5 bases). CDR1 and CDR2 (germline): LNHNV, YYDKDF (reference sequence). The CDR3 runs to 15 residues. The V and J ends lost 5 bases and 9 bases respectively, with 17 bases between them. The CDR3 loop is CATSVRRDGGSPLHF. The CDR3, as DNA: TGTGCCACCAGCGTGCGCCGGGACGGGGGTTCACCCCTCCACTTT.

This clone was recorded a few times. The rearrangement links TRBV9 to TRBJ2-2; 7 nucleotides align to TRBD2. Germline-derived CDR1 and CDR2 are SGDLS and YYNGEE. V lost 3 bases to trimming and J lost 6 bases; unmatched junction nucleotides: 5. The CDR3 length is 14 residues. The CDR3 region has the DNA TGTGCCAGCAGCGCCCCAGCGGGGTCCGGGGAGCTGTTTTTT. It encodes CASSAPAGSGELFF.

The CDR3 protein is CASSLGDTQETQYF. The CDR3 coding sequence is TGCGCCAGCAGCTTGGGTGACACACAAGAGACCCAGTACTTC. The chain has TRBV5-1 and TRBJ2-5; no clear D. Deletions cut 0 bases from V and 2 bases from J, with 8 bases between. This CDR3 spans 14 amino acids. Germline V lookup: CDR1 SGHRS, CDR2 YFSETQ.

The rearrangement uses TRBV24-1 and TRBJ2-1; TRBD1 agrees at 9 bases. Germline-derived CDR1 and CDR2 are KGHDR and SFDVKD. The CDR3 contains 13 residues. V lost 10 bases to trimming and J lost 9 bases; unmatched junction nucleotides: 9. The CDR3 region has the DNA TGTGCCACGACCGGGACAGGGCTGAGTGAGCAGTTCTTC. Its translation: CATTGTGLSEQFF.

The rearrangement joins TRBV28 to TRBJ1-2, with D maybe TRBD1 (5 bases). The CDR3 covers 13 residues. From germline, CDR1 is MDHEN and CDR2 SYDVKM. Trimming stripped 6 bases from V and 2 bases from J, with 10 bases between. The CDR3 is CASRLQGNYGYTF. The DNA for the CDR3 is TGTGCCAGCAGACTCCAGGGAAACTATGGCTACACCTTC.

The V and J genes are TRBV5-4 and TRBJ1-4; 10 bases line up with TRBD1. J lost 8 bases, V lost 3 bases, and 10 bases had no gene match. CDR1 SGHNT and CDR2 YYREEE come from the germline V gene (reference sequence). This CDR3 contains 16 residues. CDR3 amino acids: CASSSKRQGAREKLFF. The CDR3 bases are TGTGCCAGCAGCTCGAAGAGACAGGGGGCAAGGGAAAAACTGTTTTTT.

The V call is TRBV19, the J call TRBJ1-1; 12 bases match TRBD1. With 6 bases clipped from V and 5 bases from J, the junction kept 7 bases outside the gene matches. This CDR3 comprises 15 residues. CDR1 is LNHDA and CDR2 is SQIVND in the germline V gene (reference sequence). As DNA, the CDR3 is TGTGCCAGTAGCTCCGGGACAGGGGGCCGTACTGAAGCTTTCTTT. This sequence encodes CASSSGTGGRTEAFF.

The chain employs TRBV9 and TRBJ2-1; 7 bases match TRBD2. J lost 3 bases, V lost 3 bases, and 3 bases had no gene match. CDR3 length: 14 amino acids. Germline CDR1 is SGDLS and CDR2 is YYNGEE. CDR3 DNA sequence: TGTGCCAGCAGCGGGGACTACAACTACAATGAGCAGTTCTTC. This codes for CASSGDYNYNEQFF.

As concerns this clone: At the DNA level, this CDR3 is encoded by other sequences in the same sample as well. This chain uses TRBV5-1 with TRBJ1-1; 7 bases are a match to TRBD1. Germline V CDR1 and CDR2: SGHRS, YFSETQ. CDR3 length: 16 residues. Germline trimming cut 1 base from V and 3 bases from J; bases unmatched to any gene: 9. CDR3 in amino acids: CASSLTGVKTDTEAFF. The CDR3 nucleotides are TGCGCCAGCAGCTTGACAGGGGTCAAAACGGACACTGAAGCTTTCTTT.

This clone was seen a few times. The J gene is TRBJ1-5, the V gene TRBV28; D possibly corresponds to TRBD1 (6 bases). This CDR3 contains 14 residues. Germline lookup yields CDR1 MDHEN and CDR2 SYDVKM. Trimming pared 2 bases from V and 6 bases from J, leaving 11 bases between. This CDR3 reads CASSLDGGGQPQHF. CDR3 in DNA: TGTGCCAGCAGTTTAGATGGGGGCGGTCAGCCCCAGCATTTT.

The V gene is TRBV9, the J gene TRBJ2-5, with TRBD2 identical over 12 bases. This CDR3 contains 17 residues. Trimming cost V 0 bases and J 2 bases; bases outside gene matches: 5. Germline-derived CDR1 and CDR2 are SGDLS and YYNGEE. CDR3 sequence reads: CASSVGLAGVGQETQYF. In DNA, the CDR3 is TGTGCCAGCAGCGTAGGACTAGCGGGAGTTGGTCAAGAGACCCAGTACTTC.

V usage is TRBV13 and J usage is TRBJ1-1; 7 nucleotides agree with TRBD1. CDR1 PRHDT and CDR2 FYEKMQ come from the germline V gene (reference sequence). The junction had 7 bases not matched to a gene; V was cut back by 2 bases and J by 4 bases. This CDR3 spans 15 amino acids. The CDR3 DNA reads TGTGCCAGCAGCTTATCGTTGGGACAGTCCACTGAAGCTTTCTTT. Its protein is CASSLSLGQSTEAFF.

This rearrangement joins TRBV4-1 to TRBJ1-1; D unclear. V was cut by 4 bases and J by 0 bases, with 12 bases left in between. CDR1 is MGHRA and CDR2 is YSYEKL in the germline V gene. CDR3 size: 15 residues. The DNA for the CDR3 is TGCGCCAGCAGCCCTGAGGAACAACTGAACACTGAAGCTTTCTTT. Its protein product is CASSPEEQLNTEAFF.

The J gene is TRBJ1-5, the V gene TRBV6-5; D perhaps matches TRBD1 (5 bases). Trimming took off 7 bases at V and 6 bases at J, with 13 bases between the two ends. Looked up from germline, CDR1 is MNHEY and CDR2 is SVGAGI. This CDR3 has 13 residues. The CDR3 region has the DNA TGTGCCAGCACCCCAAAAAGGGGTCAGCCCCAGCATTTT. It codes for CASTPKRGQPQHF.

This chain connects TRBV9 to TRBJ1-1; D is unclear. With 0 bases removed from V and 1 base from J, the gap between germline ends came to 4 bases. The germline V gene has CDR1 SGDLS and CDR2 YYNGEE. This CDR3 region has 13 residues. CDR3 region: CASSVVRNTEAFF. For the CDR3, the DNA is TGTGCCAGCAGCGTAGTTAGGAACACTGAAGCTTTCTTT. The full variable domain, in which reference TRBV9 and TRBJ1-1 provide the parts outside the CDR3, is DSGVTQTPKHLITATGQRVTLRCSPRSGDLSVYWYQQSLDQGLQFLIQYYNGEERAKGNILERFSAQQFPDLHSELNLSSLELGDSALYFCASSVVRNTEAFFGQGTRLTVV.

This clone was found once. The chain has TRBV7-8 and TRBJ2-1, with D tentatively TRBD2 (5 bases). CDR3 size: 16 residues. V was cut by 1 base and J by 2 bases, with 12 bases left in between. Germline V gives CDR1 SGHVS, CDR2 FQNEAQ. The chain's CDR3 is CASSLESGLPYNEQFF. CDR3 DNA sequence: TGTGCCAGCAGCTTAGAAAGCGGCCTCCCCTACAATGAGCAGTTCTTC.

This chain's CDR3 is CASSSLSGRATGELFF. CDR3 in DNA: TGCGCCAGCAGCAGCCTTAGCGGGAGGGCCACCGGGGAGCTGTTTTTT. The chain combines TRBV5-1 with TRBJ2-2; 11 nucleotides agree with TRBD2. The CDR3 runs to 16 residues. Germline CDR1 and CDR2: SGHRS and YFSETQ. Trimming took 4 bases from V and 4 from J; bases not matched to a gene: 6.

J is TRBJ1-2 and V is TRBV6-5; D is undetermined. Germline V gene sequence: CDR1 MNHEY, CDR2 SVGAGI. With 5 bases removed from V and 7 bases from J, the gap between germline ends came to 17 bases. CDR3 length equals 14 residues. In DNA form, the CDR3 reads TGTGCCAGCAGTCCGTCGCCGAACTCCCTTGGCTACACCTTC. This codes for CASSPSPNSLGYTF.